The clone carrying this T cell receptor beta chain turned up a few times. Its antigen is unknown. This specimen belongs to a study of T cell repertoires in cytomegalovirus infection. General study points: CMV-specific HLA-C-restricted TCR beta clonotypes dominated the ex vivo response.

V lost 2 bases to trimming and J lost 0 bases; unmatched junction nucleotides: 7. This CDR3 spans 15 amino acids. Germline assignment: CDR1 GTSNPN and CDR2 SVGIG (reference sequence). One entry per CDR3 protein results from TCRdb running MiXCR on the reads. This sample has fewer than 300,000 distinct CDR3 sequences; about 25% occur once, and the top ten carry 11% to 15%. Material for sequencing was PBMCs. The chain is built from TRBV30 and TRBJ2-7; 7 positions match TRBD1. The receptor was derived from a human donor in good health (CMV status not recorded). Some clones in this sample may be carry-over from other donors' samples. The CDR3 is CAWSNRGASSYEQYF. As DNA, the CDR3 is TGTGCCTGGAGTAACAGGGGCGCAAGCTCCTACGAGCAGTACTTC.